Listed here is a single T cell receptor beta chain. Its cognate antigen is unknown. This sample was included in a study of shared clonotypes between healthy human individuals. Whole-study results and caveats: Sorted-subset samples were not fully sequenced, rarefaction indicated.

This CDR3 comprises 12 residues. Germline CDR1 SGHAT, CDR2 FQDESV (reference sequence). Trimming shortened V by 5 bases and J by 7 bases, and 8 bases separated the two germline ends. TCRdb's copy holds only in-frame clones and misses some; the assay was immunoSEQ multiplex PCR. The sample lists roughly 2.2 million clones; around 93% were seen once. The chain combines TRBV11-1 with TRBJ2-2; D is unresolved. The sequence derives from a man between 18 and 35 years old in good health. Some clones in this sample may be carry-over from other donors' samples. The sample taken for sequencing was naive CD4+ T cells from PBMCs. Subset of the sample: CD45RA+ positively selected. The CDR3 loop is CASSHRHGELFF. The CDR3 DNA sequence: TGTGCCAGCAGCCACAGACACGGGGAGCTGTTTTTT. The variable domain in full, with the rest retrieved from reference TRBV11-1 and TRBJ2-2, is EAEVAQSPRYKITEKSQAVAFWCDPISGHATLYWYRQILGQGPELLVQFQDESVVDDSQLPKDRFSAERLKGVDSTLKIQPAELGDSAMYLCASSHRHGELFFGEGSRLTVL.